These T cell receptor beta chains were read from a single sample in a study of Graves' ophthalmopathy and Graves' hyperthyroidism. TCRdb passed the multiplex PCR reads through MiXCR, listing each CDR3 protein once. Among roughly 500,000 distinct CDR3 sequences, 13% to 15% were seen once, and the ten largest hold around 9.8%. Input material: blood. The source of these receptors is a woman between 25 and 40 years old with Graves' ophthalmopathy. Each CDR3 is given with its conserved first and last residue. D genes are given only for firm matches. The size entry is marked missing in some rows and otherwise reads once, few, many or a size class.

CDR3,DNA,D,J,size,V
CASTGTSGSFNTGELFF,TGCGCCAGCACCGGGACTAGCGGGTCATTCAACACCGGGGAGCTGTTTTTT,TRBD2,TRBJ2-2,few,TRBV5-1
CASSQAWSLTQETQYF,TGTGCCAGCAGCCAAGCTTGGTCGCTTACCCAAGAGACCCAGTACTTC,.,TRBJ2-5,.,TRBV4-2
CASNGDRQNYGYTF,TGTGCCAGCAATGGGGACAGACAAAACTATGGCTACACCTTC,TRBD1,TRBJ1-2,many,TRBV28
CASTKRQGLGRAFF,TGTGCCAGCACTAAACGACAGGGCTTAGGACGAGCTTTCTTT,TRBD1,TRBJ1-1,many,TRBV12-3/TRBV12-4
CASSSPGQKLYGYTF,TGTGCCAGCAGCTCGCCGGGACAGAAACTCTATGGCTACACCTTC,TRBD1,TRBJ1-2,many,TRBV2
CASSVGGSYNSPLHF,TGTGCCAGCAGCGTTGGGGGTTCCTATAATTCACCCCTCCACTTT,.,TRBJ1-6,.,TRBV9
CASRGPYTHKTGELFF,TGTGCCAGCAGAGGCCCCTATACTCACAAGACCGGGGAGCTGTTTTTT,.,TRBJ2-2,many,TRBV12-3/TRBV12-4
CASSSTGVGETQYF,TGTGCCAGCAGTTCGACAGGGGTCGGAGAGACCCAGTACTTC,TRBD1,TRBJ2-5,.,TRBV27
CASSLGEGHGYTF,TGCGCCAGCAGCTTGGGGGAAGGACATGGCTACACCTTC,.,TRBJ1-2,many,TRBV5-1
CRTIADSYEQYF,TGCAGGACCATAGCGGACTCCTACGAGCAGTACTTC,.,TRBJ2-7,once,TRBV20-1
CASSSKVSGPFYF,TGTGCCAGCAGCTCAAAGGTTTCGGGACCCTTCTACTTC,.,TRBJ2-5,many,TRBV7-9
CASSSLSETQYF,TGTGCCAGCAGTTCCCTATCGGAGACCCAGTACTTC,.,TRBJ2-5,many,TRBV28
CASSRTFPTSGRRAGELFF,TGTGCCAGCAGCCGAACCTTCCCAACTAGCGGGAGGAGGGCCGGGGAGCTGTTTTTT,TRBD2,TRBJ2-2,many,TRBV4-2
CASRRHDFNQPQHF,TGTGCCAGCAGGAGACACGATTTCAATCAGCCCCAGCATTTT,.,TRBJ1-5,many,TRBV28
CASSQFLAVGSYEQYF,TGTGCCAGCAGCCAATTTCTAGCAGTAGGATCCTACGAGCAGTACTTC,.,TRBJ2-7,few,TRBV4-2
CASNGVRDGQNEQYF,TGTGCCAGCAACGGGGTGCGGGACGGGCAGAACGAGCAGTACTTC,.,TRBJ2-7,many,TRBV6-1
CSARSSSYEQYF,TGCAGTGCTAGGTCTTCCTCCTACGAGCAGTACTTC,.,TRBJ2-7,.,TRBV20-1
CASSLKSTGNTGELFF,TGCGCCAGCAGCTTAAAATCGACCGGGAACACCGGGGAGCTGTTTTTT,.,TRBJ2-2,many,TRBV5-1
CASSLEAGPQETQYF,TGTGCCAGCAGCTTAGAAGCAGGTCCCCAAGAGACCCAGTACTTC,.,TRBJ2-5,many,TRBV7-9
CASSPYTWNTEAFF,TGTGCCAGCAGTCCTTACACCTGGAACACTGAAGCTTTCTTT,.,TRBJ1-1,many,TRBV6-2/TRBV6-3
CASGPTGEGNQPQHF,TGTGCCAGCGGGCCGACAGGGGAAGGCAATCAGCCCCAGCATTTT,TRBD1,TRBJ1-5,many,TRBV6-2/TRBV6-3
CASSSPGTGEYEQYF,TGTGCCAGCAGTTCTCCCGGGACAGGAGAATACGAGCAGTACTTC,TRBD1,TRBJ2-7,many,TRBV12-3/TRBV12-4
CASSFGGGVLSPNEQFF,TGTGCCAGCAGTTTTGGGGGAGGGGTCCTAAGTCCCAATGAGCAGTTCTTC,TRBD2,TRBJ2-1,few,TRBV28
CASSLLQGAPGYTF,TGTGCCAGCAGTTTATTACAGGGGGCGCCTGGCTACACCTTC,TRBD1,TRBJ1-2,.,TRBV27
CAWSAPSEQYF,TGTGCCTGGAGTGCACCCTCGGAGCAGTACTTC,.,TRBJ2-7,few,TRBV30
CATSDLGGQETQYF,TGTGCCACCAGTGACCTAGGGGGCCAAGAGACCCAGTACTTC,.,TRBJ2-5,many,TRBV24-1
CASSPSDSPGTGQETQYF,TGTGCCAGCAGCCCATCCGATTCACCTGGGACAGGGCAAGAGACCCAGTACTTC,TRBD1,TRBJ2-5,few,TRBV4-2
CASSAGVTEAFF,TGTGCCAGCAGCGCAGGGGTAACTGAAGCTTTCTTT,.,TRBJ1-1,many,TRBV6-2/TRBV6-3
CASSYSGLAGGPRPYEQYF,TGTGCCAGCAGTTACTCCGGGCTAGCGGGAGGGCCCAGGCCCTACGAGCAGTACTTC,TRBD2,TRBJ2-7,.,TRBV6-2/TRBV6-3
CSAARSGELFF,TGCAGCGCCGCGAGGTCCGGGGAGCTGTTTTTT,.,TRBJ2-2,many,TRBV29-1
CASSYGPYGYTF,TGTGCCAGCAGTTATGGTCCCTATGGCTACACCTTC,.,TRBJ1-2,many,TRBV12-3/TRBV12-4
CASSLRQSRNEQYF,TGTGCCAGTAGTTTACGACAGTCGCGGAATGAGCAGTACTTC,.,TRBJ2-7,.,TRBV19
CASRGVMQTQDF,TGTGCCAGCAGGGGGGTGATGCAGACCCAGGACTTC,.,TRBJ2-5,.,TRBV28
CASRVTSGISHGSYEQYF,TGTGCCAGCAGGGTGACTAGCGGGATCTCCCATGGCTCCTACGAGCAGTACTTC,TRBD2,TRBJ2-7,many,TRBV28
CASSYSRDSPSYEQYF,TGTGCCAGCAGTTACTCACGGGACAGCCCTTCCTACGAGCAGTACTTC,TRBD1,TRBJ2-7,many,TRBV6-5
CASSGFLRGGPTTKNIQYF,TGTGCCAGTAGTGGCTTCCTTAGAGGGGGCCCTACCACCAAAAACATTCAGTACTTC,TRBD1,TRBJ2-4,few,TRBV19
CASSKDRGRTEAFF,TGTGCCAGCAGCAAAGACAGGGGGCGGACTGAAGCTTTCTTT,TRBD1,TRBJ1-1,.,TRBV30
CASSLSLAGGPRLFF,TGTGCCAGCAGTTTATCCCTAGCGGGAGGGCCTCGGTTGTTTTTT,TRBD2,TRBJ2-2,.,TRBV28
CASSFPGRSSYEQYF,TGTGCCAGCAGTTTCCCGGGACGGTCTTCCTACGAGCAGTACTTC,.,TRBJ2-7,many,TRBV28